Below are 4 T cell receptor beta chains sequenced from a single sample in a study of blood T cell repertoires in COVID-19 (dated by TCRdb to about 2020). The library was prepared using the immunoSEQ multiplex PCR assay. The source is immuneACCESS, and TCRdb retained only in-frame sequences with V and J called. Part of the clones is not carried over; for the studies checked, unresolved V genes explain less than half of this, and the remainder is unexplained. A total of around 100,000 clones appear in this sample, approximately 90% of them only once. Roughly 18% of the sample belongs to the ten largest clones. The sequencing input was peripheral blood. These receptors all come from a woman of 80 years or more in a cohort sampled during active COVID-19.

The rearrangement links TRBV7-3 to TRBJ2-1, with D possibly matching TRBD2 (8 bases). V lost 2 bases and J lost 2, with 16 bases in between. The CDR3 spans 17 residues. Germline V gene sequence: CDR1 SGHTA, CDR2 FQGTGA. Here the CDR3 reads CASSLSGTAGAYNEQFF. The CDR3 DNA is TGTGCCAGCAGCTTATCGGGGACAGCGGGGGCCTACAATGAGCAGTTCTTC.

This chain connects TRBV5-1 to TRBJ2-1; 8 nucleotides align to TRBD1. Germline V gives CDR1 SGHRS, CDR2 YFSETQ. Germline trimming cut 2 bases from V and 0 bases from J; bases unmatched to any gene: 1. This CDR3 has 15 residues. The CDR3 sequence: CASSLTGGSYNEQFF. In nucleotides, the CDR3 is TGCGCCAGCAGCTTAACAGGGGGCTCCTACAATGAGCAGTTCTTC.

This rearrangement joins TRBV6-6 to TRBJ1-2, with D possibly matching TRBD1 (5 bases). Deletions cut 3 bases from V and 1 base from J, with 9 bases between. The length of the CDR3 is 14 residues. Germline V gives CDR1 MNHNY, CDR2 SVGAGI (reference sequence). The CDR3 bases are TGTGCCAGCAGTTATTGGGGGGTTAACTATGGCTACACCTTC. Protein product: CASSYWGVNYGYTF.

The V call is TRBV6-5, the J call TRBJ2-3, with D uncertain. Trimming took off 4 bases at V and 4 bases at J, with 9 bases between the two ends. The CDR3 has 13 amino acids. The germline V gene encodes CDR1 MNHEY and CDR2 SVGAGI. CDR3 bases: TGTGCCAGCAGTTCTAGTCTTTCAGATACGCAGTATTTT. Its translation: CASSSSLSDTQYF.